This T cell receptor (beta chain) was retrieved from a study of T cell repertoires in cytomegalovirus infection. This clonotype was found many times. Using its own MiXCR run on the reads, TCRdb lists one record per CDR3 protein. The table has about 740,000 distinct CDR3 sequences, 35% to 40% seen once. The germline gives CDR1 SGHVS, CDR2 FNYEAQ. The V end was cut by 5 bases, the J end by 3 bases, with 13 bases between. The CDR3 covers 14 residues. V gene TRBV7-6 combines with J gene TRBJ1-2; D uncertain. The TCR sequence derives from a human donor in good health (CMV status not recorded). Some clones in this sample may be carry-over from other donors' samples. Sequencing input: PBMCs. The DNA for the CDR3 is TGTGCCAGCAGCCCCGTGTCTTCAGACTATGGCTACACCTTC. Translating it yields CASSPVSSDYGYTF.